The rows below give T cell receptor beta chains drawn from one sample of a study of metastatic and nonmetastatic thyroid tumors. TCRdb reassembled clones from the PCR reads with MiXCR. This table holds roughly 15,000 clones, 30% to 35% found once. Sequenced input: tumor tissue. These TCRs come from a female donor with papillary thyroid cancer or a benign thyroid nodule (not recorded which). Some clones in this sample may be carry-over from other donors' samples. Both conserved end residues are trimmed from each CDR3.

j_gene | v_gene | CDR3aa
TRBJ2-7 | TRBV20-1 | SARDLGLDSGEQY
TRBJ2-2 | TRBV28 | ASSPTSMGDAGELF
TRBJ1-6 | TRBV12-3/TRBV12-4 | ASSLRGGGGNDSPLH
TRBJ2-7 | TRBV6-5 | ASSHRPDEQY
TRBJ2-1 | TRBV28 | ASSKQGGRYNEQF
TRBJ1-4 | TRBV18 | ASSTQRDGEKLF
TRBJ2-1 | TRBV19 | ASRMAGYGTALDNEQF
TRBJ2-5 | TRBV5-1 | ASSLGGRIETQY
TRBJ1-1 | TRBV6-1 | ASSLTGIDTEAF
TRBJ2-2 | TRBV11-2 | ASSSAARMNTGELF
TRBJ1-2 | TRBV28 | ASSLADRGYGYT
TRBJ2-1 | TRBV9 | ASSVYAGGPNEQF
TRBJ1-4 | TRBV30 | AWSPKEKLF
TRBJ2-7 | TRBV28 | ASSFLGNEQY
TRBJ1-5 | TRBV28 | ASIRVKGNQPQH
TRBJ2-7 | TRBV30 | AWGQGARSVYEQY
TRBJ1-1 | TRBV4-2 | ASSQDGANTEAF
TRBJ2-7 | TRBV6-1 | ASSVSPIYEQY
TRBJ2-7 | TRBV7-9 | ASSLPGGEQY
TRBJ2-5 | TRBV9 | ASSVGLAGSETQY
TRBJ2-1 | TRBV10-3 | AISELSPVNEQF
TRBJ2-7 | TRBV27 | ASSPGQGGGEQY
TRBJ1-3 | TRBV20-1 | SARTSSGNTIY
TRBJ1-2 | TRBV20-1 | SASEGAVGYT
TRBJ2-5 | TRBV20-1 | SAPASGRLRETQY
TRBJ1-1 | TRBV2 | ANPGQGARNTEAF
TRBJ2-7 | TRBV28 | ASSYSGTSYEQY
TRBJ2-6 | TRBV2 | AIWTGTGANVLT
TRBJ2-1 | TRBV28 | ASSSGGREGQNEQF
TRBJ1-1 | TRBV9 | ASSAGQDTEAF
TRBJ2-1 | TRBV9 | ASSVVGDARDEQF
TRBJ2-3 | TRBV5-1 | ASRPDGAVTQY